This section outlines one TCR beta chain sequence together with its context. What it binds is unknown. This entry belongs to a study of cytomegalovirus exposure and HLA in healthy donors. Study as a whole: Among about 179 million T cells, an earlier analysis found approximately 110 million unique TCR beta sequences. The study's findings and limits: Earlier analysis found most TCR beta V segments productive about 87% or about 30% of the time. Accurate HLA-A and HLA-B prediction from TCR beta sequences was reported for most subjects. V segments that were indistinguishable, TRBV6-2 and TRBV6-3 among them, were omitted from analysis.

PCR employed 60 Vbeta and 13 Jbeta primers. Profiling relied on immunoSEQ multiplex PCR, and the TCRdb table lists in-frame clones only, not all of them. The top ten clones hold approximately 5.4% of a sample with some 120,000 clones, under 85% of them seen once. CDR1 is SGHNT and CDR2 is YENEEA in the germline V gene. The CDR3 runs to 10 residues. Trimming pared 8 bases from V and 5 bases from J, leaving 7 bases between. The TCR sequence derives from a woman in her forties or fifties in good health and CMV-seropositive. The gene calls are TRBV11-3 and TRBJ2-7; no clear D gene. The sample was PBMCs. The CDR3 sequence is CASLRNEQYF. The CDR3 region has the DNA TGTGCCAGCCTCCGTAACGAGCAGTACTTC.